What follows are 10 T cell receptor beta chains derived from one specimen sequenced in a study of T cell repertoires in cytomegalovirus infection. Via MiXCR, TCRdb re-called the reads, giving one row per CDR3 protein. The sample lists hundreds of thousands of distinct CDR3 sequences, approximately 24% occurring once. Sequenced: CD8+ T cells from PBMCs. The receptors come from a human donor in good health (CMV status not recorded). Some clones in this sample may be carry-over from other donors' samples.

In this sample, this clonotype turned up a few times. The CDR3 coding sequence is TGTGCCAGCAGCCCCTACCGGGGGCTTGGCACAGATACGCAGTATTTT. This sequence encodes CASSPYRGLGTDTQYF. The J gene is TRBJ2-3, the V gene TRBV7-9; D is perhaps TRBD1 or TRBD2 (6 bases each). The CDR3 consists of 16 residues. The V end lost 5 bases, the J end lost 1 base, and 16 bases lay between the germline ends. Germline V gene sequence: CDR1 SEHNR, CDR2 FQNEAQ (reference sequence).

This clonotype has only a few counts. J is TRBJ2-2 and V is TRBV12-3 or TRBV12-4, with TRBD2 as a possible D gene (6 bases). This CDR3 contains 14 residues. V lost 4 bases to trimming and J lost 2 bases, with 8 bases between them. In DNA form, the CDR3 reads TGTGCCAGCAGTTGGGACTTTAACACCGGGGAGCTGTTTTTT. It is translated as CASSWDFNTGELFF.

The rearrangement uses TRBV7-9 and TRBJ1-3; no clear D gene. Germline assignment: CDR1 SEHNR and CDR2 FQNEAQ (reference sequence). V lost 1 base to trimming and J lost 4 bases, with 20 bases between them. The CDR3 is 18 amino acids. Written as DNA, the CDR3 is TGTGCCAGCAGCTTAGTGTTCGCCGCGGGCCCGAAGGGAAACACCATATATTTT. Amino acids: CASSLVFAAGPKGNTIYF.

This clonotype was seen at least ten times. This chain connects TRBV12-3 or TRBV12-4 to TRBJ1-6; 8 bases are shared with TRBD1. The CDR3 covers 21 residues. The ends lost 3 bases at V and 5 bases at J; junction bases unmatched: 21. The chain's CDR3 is CASSFLIGSDDRGTNNSPLHF. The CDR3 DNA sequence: TGTGCCAGCAGTTTCTTGATTGGGTCGGACGACAGGGGAACCAATAATTCACCCCTCCACTTT.

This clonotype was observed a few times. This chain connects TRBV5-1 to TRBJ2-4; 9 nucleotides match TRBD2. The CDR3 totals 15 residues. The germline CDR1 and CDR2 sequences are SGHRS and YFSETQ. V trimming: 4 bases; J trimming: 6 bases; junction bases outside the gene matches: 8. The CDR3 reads CASSTTGTSRNIQYF. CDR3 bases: TGCGCCAGCAGCACAACCGGGACTAGCAGAAACATTCAGTACTTC.

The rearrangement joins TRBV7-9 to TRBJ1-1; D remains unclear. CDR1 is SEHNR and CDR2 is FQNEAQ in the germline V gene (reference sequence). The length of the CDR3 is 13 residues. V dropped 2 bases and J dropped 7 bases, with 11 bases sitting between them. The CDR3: CASSLFPSLEAFF. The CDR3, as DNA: TGTGCCAGCAGCTTATTCCCGAGCCTTGAAGCTTTCTTT.

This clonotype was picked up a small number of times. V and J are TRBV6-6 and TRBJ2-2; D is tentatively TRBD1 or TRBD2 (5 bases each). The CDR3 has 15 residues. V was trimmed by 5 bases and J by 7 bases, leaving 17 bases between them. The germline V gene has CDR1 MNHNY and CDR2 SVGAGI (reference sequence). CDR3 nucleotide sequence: TGTGCCAGCAGTGAGGGACCCTCCCCGGACGGGGAGCTGTTTTTT. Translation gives CASSEGPSPDGELFF.

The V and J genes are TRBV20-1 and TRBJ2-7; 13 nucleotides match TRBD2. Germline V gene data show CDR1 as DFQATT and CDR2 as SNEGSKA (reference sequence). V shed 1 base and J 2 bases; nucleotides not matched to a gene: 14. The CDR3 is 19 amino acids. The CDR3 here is CSARAWTSGTSGTPYEQYV. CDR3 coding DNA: TGCAGTGCTAGAGCCTGGACTTCCGGGACTAGCGGGACCCCCTACGAGCAGTACGTC.

CDR3 DNA: TGCAGTGTCGACGGAGGGACTGCTGGAAACACCATATATTTT. Translation gives CSVDGGTAGNTIYF. The chain couples TRBV20-1 to TRBJ1-3; D is possibly TRBD1 (5 bases). V lost 7 bases and J lost 2, with 15 bases in between. This CDR3 region has 14 residues. Germline V gene lookup returns CDR1 DFQATT and CDR2 SNEGSKA (reference sequence).

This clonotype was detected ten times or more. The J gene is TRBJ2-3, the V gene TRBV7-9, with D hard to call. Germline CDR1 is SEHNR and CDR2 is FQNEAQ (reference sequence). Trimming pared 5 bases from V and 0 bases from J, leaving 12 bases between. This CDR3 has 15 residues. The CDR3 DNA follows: TGTGCCAGCAGCGACTTCACGTATAGCACAGATACGCAGTATTTT. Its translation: CASSDFTYSTDTQYF.